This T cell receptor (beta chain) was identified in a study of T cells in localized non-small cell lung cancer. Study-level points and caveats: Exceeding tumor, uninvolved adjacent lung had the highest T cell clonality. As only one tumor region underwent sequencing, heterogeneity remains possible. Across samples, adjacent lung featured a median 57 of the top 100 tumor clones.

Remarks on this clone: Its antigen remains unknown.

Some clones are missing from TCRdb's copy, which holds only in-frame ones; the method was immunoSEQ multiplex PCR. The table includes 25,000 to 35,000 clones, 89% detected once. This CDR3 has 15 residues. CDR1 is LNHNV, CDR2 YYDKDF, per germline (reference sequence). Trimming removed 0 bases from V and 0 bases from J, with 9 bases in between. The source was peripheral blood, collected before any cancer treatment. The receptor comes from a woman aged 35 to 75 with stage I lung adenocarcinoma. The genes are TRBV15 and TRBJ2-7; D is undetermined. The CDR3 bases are TGTGCCACCAGCAGAGATGCAGAAAGCTCCTACGAGCAGTACTTC. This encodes CATSRDAESSYEQYF. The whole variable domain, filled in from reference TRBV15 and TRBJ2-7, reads DAMVIQNPRYQVTQFGKPVTLSCSQTLNHNVMYWYQQKSSQAPKLLFHYYDKDFNNEADTPDNFQSRRPNTSFCFLDIRSPGLGDTAMYLCATSRDAESSYEQYFGPGTRLTVT.